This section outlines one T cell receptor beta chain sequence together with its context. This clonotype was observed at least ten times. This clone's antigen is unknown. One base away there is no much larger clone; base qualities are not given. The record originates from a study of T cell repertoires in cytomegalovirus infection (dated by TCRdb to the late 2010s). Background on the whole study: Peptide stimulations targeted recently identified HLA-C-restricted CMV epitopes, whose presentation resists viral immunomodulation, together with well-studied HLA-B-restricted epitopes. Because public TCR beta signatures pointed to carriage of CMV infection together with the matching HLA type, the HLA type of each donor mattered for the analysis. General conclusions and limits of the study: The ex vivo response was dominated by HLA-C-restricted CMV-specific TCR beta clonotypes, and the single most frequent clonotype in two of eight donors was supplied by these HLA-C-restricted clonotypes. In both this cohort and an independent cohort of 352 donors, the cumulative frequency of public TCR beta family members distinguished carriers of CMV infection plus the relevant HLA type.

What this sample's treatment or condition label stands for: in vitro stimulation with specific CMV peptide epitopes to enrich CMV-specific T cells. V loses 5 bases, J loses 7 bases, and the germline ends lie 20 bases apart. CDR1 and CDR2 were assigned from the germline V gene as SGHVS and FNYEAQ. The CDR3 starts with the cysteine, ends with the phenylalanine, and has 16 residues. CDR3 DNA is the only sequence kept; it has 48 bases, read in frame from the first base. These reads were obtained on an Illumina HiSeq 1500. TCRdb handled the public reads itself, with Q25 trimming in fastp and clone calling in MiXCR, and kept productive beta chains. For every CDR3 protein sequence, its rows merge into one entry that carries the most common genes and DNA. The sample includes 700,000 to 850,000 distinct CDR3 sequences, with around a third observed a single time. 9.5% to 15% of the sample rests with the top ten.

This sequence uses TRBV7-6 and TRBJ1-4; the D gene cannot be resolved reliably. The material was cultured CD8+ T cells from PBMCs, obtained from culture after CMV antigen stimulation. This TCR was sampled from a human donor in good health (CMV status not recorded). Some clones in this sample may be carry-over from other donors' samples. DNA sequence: TGTGCCAGCAGCCACCTTCTAAGAAGGGATGGTGAAAAACTGTTTTTT. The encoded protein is CASSHLLRRDGEKLFF.